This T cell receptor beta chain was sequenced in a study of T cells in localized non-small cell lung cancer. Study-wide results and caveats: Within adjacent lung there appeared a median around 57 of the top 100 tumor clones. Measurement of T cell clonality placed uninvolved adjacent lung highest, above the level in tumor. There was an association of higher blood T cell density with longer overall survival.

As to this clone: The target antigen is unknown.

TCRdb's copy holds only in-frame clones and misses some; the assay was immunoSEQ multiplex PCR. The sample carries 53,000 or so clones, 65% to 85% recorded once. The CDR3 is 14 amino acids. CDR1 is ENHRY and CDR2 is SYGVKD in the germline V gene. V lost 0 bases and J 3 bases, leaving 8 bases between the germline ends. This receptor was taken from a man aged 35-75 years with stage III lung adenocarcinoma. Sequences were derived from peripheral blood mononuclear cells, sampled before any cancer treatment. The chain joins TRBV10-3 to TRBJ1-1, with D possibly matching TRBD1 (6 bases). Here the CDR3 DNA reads TGTGCCATCAGTGAGTCGAGGGGGGACACTGAAGCTTTCTTT. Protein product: CAISESRGDTEAFF.